This T cell receptor (beta chain) derives from a study of blood T cell repertoires in COVID-19. Study context: Samples came from the United States, Italy and Spain, spanning acute and convalescent COVID-19.

This CDR3 is built from 16 residues. The germline V and J ends were trimmed by 0 bases and 8 bases, with 16 bases remaining between them. Germline lookup yields CDR1 KGHDR and CDR2 SFDVKD. As originally analysed: Researchers report that nucleated cell counts were estimated from reference gene primer amplification. Sequencing was performed with immunoSEQ multiplex PCR; in TCRdb, only in-frame clones are kept and a portion is missing. V and J calls and clone size are as listed in that table; D and trimming were resolved from the DNA. The sample yields around 270,000 clones, 70% to 90% seen once. The V gene is TRBV24-1, the J gene TRBJ2-1; no definite D call. This receptor was obtained from a woman aged 50 to 60 with acute or convalescent COVID-19. Input material: peripheral blood. Written as DNA, the CDR3 is TGTGCCACCAGTGATTTGCTAGGCACCCGTACCGATGAGCAGTTCTTC. Its translation: CATSDLLGTRTDEQFF.